Shown below are 10 T cell receptor beta chains from a single sample sequenced in a study of control samples from healthy donors and cancer patients (dated by TCRdb to 2019 to 2021). The protocol used for the library was the immunoSEQ multiplex PCR assay. TCRdb retrieved this table from immuneACCESS and kept in-frame rearrangements only. Not all clones are present; in checked studies, unresolved V genes account for under half, and no reason is known for the remainder. Within this sample are approximately 150,000 clones, with approximately 92% of them counted one time only. In total, the top ten clones hold about 3.2% of the sample. What was sequenced was blood. The receptors here all came from a man aged 25-45 years in good health.

The chain has TRBV19 and TRBJ1-1; TRBD1 aligns across 8 bases. The CDR3 spans 13 residues. The J segment lost 5 bases and the V segment lost 4 bases, leaving 3 bases of the junction unmatched. Germline CDR1 reads LNHDA; CDR2 reads SQIVND (reference sequence). CDR3 region: CASSTGGLTEAFF. The CDR3 nucleotides read TGTGCCAGTAGTACAGGGGGCCTAACTGAAGCTTTCTTT. The complete variable domain, with remaining parts taken from reference TRBV19 and TRBJ1-1, reads DGGITQSPKYLFRKEGQNVTLSCEQNLNHDAMYWYRQDPGQGLRLIYYSQIVNDFQKGDIAEGYSVSREKKESFPLTVTSAQKNPTAFYLCASSTGGLTEAFFGQGTRLTVV.

The rearrangement links TRBV7-9 to TRBJ1-4; D perhaps matches TRBD1 (6 bases). The V gene lost 2 bases and the J gene lost 1 base, with 14 bases spanning the gap. The germline CDR1 and CDR2 sequences are SEHNR and FQNEAQ (reference sequence). The CDR3 has 17 amino acids. The CDR3 spells CASSLYGQGRTNEKLFF. CDR3 coding DNA: TGTGCCAGCAGCTTATATGGGCAGGGGCGAACTAATGAAAAACTGTTTTTT.

This clone was seen only once. The chain has TRBV5-1 and TRBJ1-2, with D perhaps TRBD1 (5 bases). Germline CDR1 is SGHRS and CDR2 is YFSETQ. V shed 0 bases and J shed 8 bases, with 14 bases lying between them. The CDR3 contains 14 residues. The CDR3 here is CASSLASGLGGYTF. In DNA, the CDR3 is TGCGCCAGCAGCTTGGCCTCGGGACTAGGGGGCTACACCTTC. The entire variable domain, with the rest obtained from reference TRBV5-1 and TRBJ1-2, is as follows: KAGVTQTPRYLIKTRGQQVTLSCSPISGHRSVSWYQQTPGQGLQFLFEYFSETQRNKGNFPGRFSGRQFSNSRSEMNVSTLELGDSALYLCASSLASGLGGYTFGSGTRLTVV.

Only one count was recorded for this clone. CDR3 DNA: TGTGCCAGCAGTGAAATTCACCACACTGAAGCTTTCTTT. Translated: CASSEIHHTEAFF. J is TRBJ1-1 and V is TRBV6-1; D gene unclear. Germline values: CDR1 MNHNS, CDR2 SASEGT. The CDR3 length is 13 residues. Trimming took 2 bases from V and 3 from J, leaving 7 bases between them.

A single count supports this clone. The chain is built from TRBV30 and TRBJ2-1, with 8 bases lining up with TRBD1. With V trimmed by 4 bases and J by 10 bases, 12 bases remained unmatched. Per the germline V gene, CDR1 is GTSNPN and CDR2 is SVGIG (reference sequence). The CDR3 length is 14 residues. CDR3 nucleotide sequence: TGTGCCTGGAACCAACCGGGACAGGCCAACGAGCAGTTCTTC. This gives the protein CAWNQPGQANEQFF.

CDR3 bases: TGTGCCAGCAGCCAGGACAGGGGTGGAAACACCATATATTTT. Its translation: CASSQDRGGNTIYF. The rearrangement links TRBV14 to TRBJ1-3; TRBD1 matches 9 bases. Looked up from germline, CDR1 is SGHDN and CDR2 is FVKESK. Trimming took 3 bases from V and 3 from J; bases not matched to a gene: 0. The CDR3 runs 14 residues.

The V call is TRBV5-1, the J call TRBJ2-4; 12 nucleotides align to TRBD1. Germline-derived CDR1 and CDR2 are SGHRS and YFSETQ. The CDR3 covers 18 residues. Trimming took 0 bases from V and 6 from J; bases not matched to a gene: 10. CDR3: CASSLGSAGTGGGNIQYF. The CDR3 region has the DNA TGCGCCAGCAGCTTGGGGAGCGCGGGGACAGGGGGCGGAAACATTCAGTACTTC.

This chain joins TRBV12-5 and TRBJ1-1, with D maybe TRBD1 (5 bases). With 8 bases removed from V and 1 base from J, the gap between germline ends came to 17 bases. Germline loops: CDR1 LGHNT, CDR2 FRNRAP. The CDR3 consists of 15 residues. DNA for the CDR3: TGTGCTAGTTTAGGATTGGGTACAGGGAACACTGAAGCTTTCTTT. Protein product: CASLGLGTGNTEAFF.

The chain has TRBV5-1 and TRBJ1-2; 7 bases fit TRBD1. CDR3 length: 15 amino acids. CDR1 and CDR2 from the germline V gene are SGHRS and YFSETQ. V was pared by 4 bases and J by 6 bases, with 12 bases of the junction left unmatched. The CDR3 sequence: CASSENRGTLNGYTF. CDR3 bases: TGCGCCAGCAGCGAAAACAGGGGTACTTTGAATGGCTACACCTTC.

The chain employs TRBV19 and TRBJ2-1; D is undetermined. Germline V gene lookup returns CDR1 LNHDA and CDR2 SQIVND (reference sequence). V was cut by 1 base and J by 10 bases, with 11 bases left in between. The CDR3 covers 13 residues. The CDR3 sequence: CASSIVDRREQFF. The CDR3 bases are TGTGCCAGTAGTATAGTGGATAGGCGGGAGCAGTTCTTC.